This T cell receptor (beta chain) was sequenced in a study of blood T cell repertoires in COVID-19. Study as a whole: Samples came from the United States, Italy and Spain, spanning acute and convalescent COVID-19. T cells, B-cell-depleted T cells, or PBMCs provided the cDNA or gDNA that served as material.

Per the study methods: Quantification of nucleated cells was approximated via reference gene primer amplification. Method: immunoSEQ multiplex PCR; TCRdb's copy keeps in-frame clones and lacks some. The V and J calls and the clone size are those of that table, but D and trimming were determined from the DNA. The sample contains approximately 290,000 clones, around 89% of which appear only once. The CDR3 sequence is 12 residues long. V lost 2 bases and J lost 7, with 6 bases in between. This rearrangement joins TRBV12-3 or TRBV12-4 to TRBJ1-3; D is unresolved. The specimen was peripheral blood. The clonotype was recovered from a man between 25 and 39 years old with acute or convalescent COVID-19. The chain's CDR3 is CASSLLENTIYF. The DNA of the CDR3 is TGTGCCAGCAGTTTATTGGAGAACACCATATATTTT.